This paragraph covers one TCR beta chain sequence. One Seattle source followed patients from active infection through their disease course. The data stem from a study of blood T cell repertoires in COVID-19. Study at large: Donors in the United States, Italy and Spain gave samples during acute or convalescent COVID-19. Nucleic acid was either cDNA or gDNA, and it came from T cells, B-cell-depleted T cells, or PBMCs.

V lost 3 bases to trimming and J lost 3 bases, with 7 bases between them. There are 13 residues in the CDR3. The authors' processing: The authors estimated nucleated cell counts from reference gene primer amplification. TCRdb keeps only in-frame clones here, not all; method: immunoSEQ multiplex PCR. V and J calls and clone size are copied from that table; D and trimming were computed from the DNA. This table holds 220,000 or so clones, around 83% found once. The V call is TRBV12-3 or TRBV12-4, the J call TRBJ2-3; D is unclear. Material for sequencing was peripheral blood. The source of this sequence is a woman aged 50 to 60 with COVID-19, enrolled during active disease. The CDR3 loop reads CASSFFGTDTQYF. CDR3 bases: TGTGCCAGCAGTTTTTTCGGGACAGATACGCAGTATTTT.